The 30 T cell receptor beta chains below come from one sample, sequenced in a study of OX40 agonist ivuxolimab in advanced cancers. TCRdb's copy holds only in-frame clones and misses some; the assay was immunoSEQ multiplex PCR. The repertoire holds tens of thousands of clones, roughly nine tenths seen once, with about 1.3% in the top ten. Sequenced here: CD4+ or CD8+ T cells sorted from blood, sampled in a trial of the OX40 agonist ivuxolimab. Source of these receptors: an adult with an advanced solid tumor such as melanoma, head and neck, liver or kidney cancer.

The chain recombines TRBV2 with TRBJ2-4; 8 bases map to TRBD2. The V gene end was trimmed by 8 bases and the J gene end by 8 bases; junction bases not matched to a gene: 5. The germline V gene encodes CDR1 SNHLY and CDR2 FYNNEI. The CDR3 runs to 12 residues. The CDR3 sequence: CASALAGYIQYF. The CDR3 nucleotides read TGTGCCAGCGCTCTAGCGGGCTACATTCAGTACTTC.

V and J are TRBV2 and TRBJ2-5; D might be TRBD1 (6 bases). CDR3 size: 15 residues. Trimming removed 1 base at V and 0 bases at J, with 9 bases between. The germline V gene encodes CDR1 SNHLY and CDR2 FYNNEI. CDR3 nucleotides: TGTGCCAGCAGTGAAGAACAGGGCTACCAAGAGACCCAGTACTTC. Protein: CASSEEQGYQETQYF.

The chain couples TRBV7-3 to TRBJ1-1, with TRBD1 as a possible D gene (5 bases). The germline gives CDR1 SGHTA, CDR2 FQGTGA. V lost 5 bases and J lost 4, with 14 bases in between. The CDR3 covers 14 residues. Here the CDR3 reads CASSSEGVSTEAFF. CDR3 DNA sequence: TGTGCCAGCAGCAGCGAAGGGGTCAGCACTGAAGCTTTCTTT.

The chain carries TRBV27 and TRBJ2-1, with 9 bases lining up with TRBD1. Germline trimming cut 7 bases from V and 7 bases from J; bases unmatched to any gene: 11. This CDR3 has 15 amino acids. The germline V gene has CDR1 MNHEY and CDR2 SMNVEV (reference sequence). The CDR3 loop is CASTPSGTGRNEQFF. The CDR3 DNA reads TGTGCCAGCACCCCATCCGGGACAGGGCGTAATGAGCAGTTCTTC.

The chain recombines TRBV9 with TRBJ2-3; a possible D gene is TRBD1 (5 bases). CDR1 and CDR2 (germline): SGDLS, YYNGEE. The CDR3 length is 14 residues. V lost 7 bases and J 1 base, leaving 13 bases between the germline ends. The CDR3 region has the DNA TGTGCCAGCGGGCAGCTAGGGGGCACAGATACGCAGTATTTT. Amino acids: CASGQLGGTDTQYF. Full variable domain (remainder filled in from reference TRBV9 and TRBJ2-3): DSGVTQTPKHLITATGQRVTLRCSPRSGDLSVYWYQQSLDQGLQFLIQYYNGEERAKGNILERFSAQQFPDLHSELNLSSLELGDSALYFCASGQLGGTDTQYFGPGTRLTVL.

CDR3 sequence reads: CASSQRTVDNSPLHF. The CDR3 region has the DNA TGTGCCAGCAGCCAAAGGACAGTAGATAATTCACCCCTCCACTTT. This chain uses TRBV7-2 with TRBJ1-6, with D maybe TRBD1 (6 bases). Germline assignment: CDR1 SGHTA and CDR2 FQGNSA. This CDR3 spans 15 amino acids. Between the trimmed V and J ends, which lost 5 bases and 5 bases, there was a span of 13 bases. Combining the CDR3 with reference TRBV7-2 and TRBJ1-6 gives the whole variable domain GAGVSQSPSNKVTEKGKDVELRCDPISGHTALYWYRQSLGQGLEFLIYFQGNSAPDKSGLPSDRFSAERTGGSVSTLTIQRTQQEDSAVYLCASSQRTVDNSPLHFGNGTRLTVT.

This clone was seen just once. The V gene is TRBV27, the J gene TRBJ2-1, with D possibly matching TRBD2 (5 bases). The V end lost 4 bases, the J end lost 2 bases, and 6 bases lay between the germline ends. Germline CDR1 MNHEY, CDR2 SMNVEV (reference sequence). CDR3 size: 13 residues. The chain's CDR3 is CASSSGTYNEQFF. The CDR3 nucleotides read TGTGCCAGCAGTTCCGGGACCTACAATGAGCAGTTCTTC.

The chain couples TRBV6-5 to TRBJ1-3; D is unclear. This CDR3 spans 15 amino acids. CDR1 is MNHEY, CDR2 SVGAGI, per germline. V gave up 6 bases and J gave up 0 bases, with 12 bases separating them. For the CDR3, the DNA is TGTGCCAGCAGCTCTACATCTGGCTCTGGAAACACCATATATTTT. Translated, it gives CASSSTSGSGNTIYF.

The chain recombines TRBV11-2 with TRBJ1-2, with D maybe TRBD1 (5 bases). The CDR3 consists of 12 residues. CDR1 and CDR2 from the germline V gene are SGHAT and FQNNGV. V lost 8 bases to trimming and J lost 4 bases, with 11 bases between them. The CDR3 nucleotides are TGTGCCAGCGCGGAGGGGACCTATGGCTACACCTTC. Protein product: CASAEGTYGYTF.

With regard to this clone: The same CDR3 is also encoded by other DNA sequences in this sample. The chain is built from TRBV9 and TRBJ2-5; 9 bases are a match to TRBD1. This CDR3 spans 15 amino acids. V was pared by 4 bases and J by 5 bases, with 9 bases of the junction left unmatched. Germline-derived CDR1 and CDR2 are SGDLS and YYNGEE. Here the CDR3 reads CASSYRQGVEETQYF. CDR3 bases: TGTGCCAGCAGCTACCGACAGGGGGTCGAGGAGACCCAGTACTTC.

This chain uses TRBV11-2 with TRBJ2-1; TRBD2 aligns across 11 bases. The CDR3 covers 14 residues. Losses at the gene ends were 5 bases for V and 9 bases for J; bases not matched to a gene: 6. CDR1 and CDR2 from the germline V gene are SGHAT and FQNNGV. Written as DNA, the CDR3 is TGTGCCAGCAGCCCACTAGCGGGAGTCACTGAGCAGTTCTTC. It encodes CASSPLAGVTEQFF.

The chain carries TRBV7-2 and TRBJ2-1; tentative D call: TRBD2 (5 bases). This CDR3 comprises 14 residues. Germline CDR1 and CDR2: SGHTA and FQGNSA. Trimming took 5 bases from V and 9 from J, leaving 17 bases between them. CDR3 in DNA: TGTGCCAGCAGCCTGGACGGAGGAACGTTTGAGCAGTTCTTC. Amino acid sequence: CASSLDGGTFEQFF.

V gene TRBV18 combines with J gene TRBJ2-1; 14 nucleotides align to TRBD2. Germline CDR1 is KGHSH and CDR2 is LQKENI. The CDR3 has 21 residues. The V gene end was trimmed by 3 bases and the J gene end by 4 bases; junction bases not matched to a gene: 17. The CDR3 DNA follows: TGTGCCAGCTCACCGAGTCGACTAGCGGGAGGGCCCGCACAGATTTACAATGAGCAGTTCTTC. This encodes CASSPSRLAGGPAQIYNEQFF.

This clone was recorded once. This chain uses TRBV2 with TRBJ2-5; D remains ambiguous. The CDR3 sequence is 10 residues long. The V gene lost 9 bases and the J gene lost 2 bases, with 4 bases spanning the gap. The V gene's germline CDR1 is SNHLY and CDR2 FYNNEI. CDR3 sequence: CARGQETQYF. DNA of the CDR3: TGTGCCAGGGGACAAGAGACCCAGTACTTC.

This sequence joins TRBV25-1 and TRBJ1-5; 7 positions match TRBD1. V lost 4 bases, J lost 3 bases, and 6 bases stayed unmatched. The V gene's germline CDR1 is MGHDK and CDR2 SYGVNS. The CDR3 loop spans 15 amino acids. The CDR3 here is CASSVSGQSNQPQHF. The CDR3 coding sequence is TGTGCCAGCAGTGTATCGGGACAGTCCAATCAGCCCCAGCATTTT.

The chain couples TRBV11-3 to TRBJ2-7, with 7 bases that match TRBD1. J was trimmed by 3 bases and V by 5 bases; bases with no gene match: 10. The germline gives CDR1 SGHNT, CDR2 YENEEA. The CDR3 extends over 15 amino acids. CDR3 nucleotides: TGTGCCAGCAGCCTCACGGACAGGCTGTACTACGAGCAGTACTTC. This sequence encodes CASSLTDRLYYEQYF. Supplemented by reference TRBV11-3 and TRBJ2-7, the full variable domain reads EAGVVQSPRYKIIEKKQPVAFWCNPISGHNTLYWYLQNLGQGPELLIRYENEEAVDDSQLPKDRFSAERLKGVDSTLKIQPAELGDSAVYLCASSLTDRLYYEQYFGPGTRLTVT.

V is TRBV7-2 and J is TRBJ2-5; TRBD2 aligns across 10 bases. The CDR3 loop spans 16 amino acids. V gave up 5 bases and J gave up 5 bases; unmatched junction bases: 11. Germline V gene lookup returns CDR1 SGHTA and CDR2 FQGNSA. In DNA, the CDR3 is TGTGCCAGCAGCGGCGAGCGGGGGGGTTGGGCGGAGACCCAGTACTTC. It specifies CASSGERGGWAETQYF.

The chain employs TRBV7-6 and TRBJ2-5; D is perhaps TRBD2 (7 bases). The germline V gene has CDR1 SGHVS and CDR2 FNYEAQ. This CDR3 has 14 amino acids. Trimming pared 6 bases from V and 5 bases from J, leaving 16 bases between. In nucleotides, the CDR3 is TGTGCCAGCAGGGGGGGGCAGGACTGGGAGACCCAGTACTTC. Protein product: CASRGGQDWETQYF.

As regards this clone: A junction boundary mismatches the germline segment, possibly from a read error. The rearrangement joins TRBV6-1 to TRBJ2-1, with 9 nucleotides matching TRBD2. The CDR3 covers 15 residues. The V gene's germline CDR1 is MNHNS and CDR2 SASEGT. This CDR3 is CVSGLSGSSYNEQFF. CDR3 coding DNA: TGTGTCAGCGGCCTTAGCGGGAGCTCCTACAATGAGCAGTTCTTC.

This clone was observed a few times. This chain connects TRBV7-8 to TRBJ1-1; 7 nucleotides line up with TRBD1. With 0 bases clipped from V and 4 bases from J, the junction kept 5 bases outside the gene matches. This CDR3 is built from 15 residues. Germline assignment: CDR1 SGHVS and CDR2 FQNEAQ. The CDR3 nucleotides are TGTGCCAGCAGCTTAGCACAGACAGGGAGCACTGAAGCTTTCTTT. It encodes CASSLAQTGSTEAFF. Combining the CDR3 with reference TRBV7-8 and TRBJ1-1 gives the whole variable domain GAGVSQSPRYKVAKRGQDVALRCDPISGHVSLFWYQQALGQGPEFLTYFQNEAQLDKSGLPSDRFFAERPEGSVSTLKIQRTQQEDSAVYLCASSLAQTGSTEAFFGQGTRLTVV.

The J gene is TRBJ1-3, the V gene TRBV9; no clear D. The germline V gene encodes CDR1 SGDLS and CDR2 YYNGEE. Trimming removed 4 bases at V and 0 bases at J, with 8 bases between. This CDR3 has 14 residues. The CDR3 region has the DNA TGTGCCAGCAGCCTGGAATTCTCTGGAAACACCATATATTTT. The encoded protein is CASSLEFSGNTIYF.

The chain is built from TRBV7-6 and TRBJ2-3, with D perhaps being TRBD1 or TRBD2 (6 bases each). From germline, CDR1 is SGHVS and CDR2 FNYEAQ. The germline V and J ends were trimmed by 7 bases and 1 base, with 21 bases remaining between them. The CDR3 totals 17 residues. CDR3 loop: CASTLVTGATGTDTQYF. The CDR3 nucleotides read TGTGCCAGCACCTTGGTTACGGGGGCGACCGGCACAGATACGCAGTATTTT.

The chain links TRBV2 to TRBJ2-7, with TRBD1 matching 7 bases. CDR3 length: 16 residues. Germline V gene data show CDR1 as SNHLY and CDR2 as FYNNEI. V shed 3 bases and J 0 bases; nucleotides not matched to a gene: 8. CDR3 amino acids: CASSDSDRDSSYEQYF. CDR3 bases: TGTGCCAGCAGTGATTCCGACAGGGACAGCTCCTACGAGCAGTACTTC.

CDR3 sequence: CASSGQATIYEQYF. CDR3 in DNA: TGTGCCAGCAGTGGACAGGCTACCATCTACGAGCAGTACTTC. V is TRBV11-2 and J is TRBJ2-7, with 7 bases identical to TRBD1. In germline, CDR1 is SGHAT, CDR2 FQNNGV. The CDR3 runs to 14 residues. V shed 6 bases, J shed 3 bases, and the junction held 8 bases outside the gene matches.

The chain combines TRBV14 with TRBJ2-5; 9 positions agree with TRBD2. CDR1 and CDR2 (germline): SGHDN, FVKESK. The CDR3 totals 17 residues. V was clipped by 1 base and J by 5 bases; unmatched bases: 11. CDR3 region: CASSQGLIAGVIETQYF. The DNA for the CDR3 is TGTGCCAGCAGCCAAGGCCTAATAGCGGGAGTAATCGAGACCCAGTACTTC.

The V call is TRBV11-2, the J call TRBJ2-7; D may be TRBD2 (6 bases). The CDR3 spans 14 residues. With 5 bases removed from V and 3 bases from J, the gap between germline ends came to 14 bases. Germline CDR1 reads SGHAT; CDR2 reads FQNNGV. DNA for the CDR3: TGTGCCAGCAGCAAAGGGACTCTGAGCTACGAGCAGTACTTC. This encodes CASSKGTLSYEQYF.

CDR3 region: CASSPIRSGTHLSYNEQFF. CDR3 coding DNA: TGTGCCAGCTCACCAATTCGTAGCGGGACCCACCTCTCCTACAATGAGCAGTTCTTC. The chain links TRBV18 to TRBJ2-1; 8 bases agree with TRBD2. There are 19 residues in the CDR3. With 2 bases clipped from V and 0 bases from J, the junction kept 12 bases outside the gene matches. Germline V gene sequence: CDR1 KGHSH, CDR2 LQKENI.

The chain carries TRBV29-1 and TRBJ1-4, with D maybe TRBD1 (5 bases). Trimming left V 4 bases short and J 7 bases short, with 10 bases between. CDR1 and CDR2 (germline): SQVTM, ANQGSEA. The CDR3 sequence is 12 residues long. The CDR3 sequence is CSVAGTGEKLFF. The CDR3 bases are TGCAGCGTTGCAGGGACGGGTGAAAAACTGTTTTTT.

This clone has only one observation. The chain uses TRBV4-3 and TRBJ2-3; weak D call: TRBD2 (6 bases). This CDR3 is 15 amino acids long. Trimming removed 1 base at V and 8 bases at J, with 16 bases between. Germline loops: CDR1 LGHNA, CDR2 YSLEER. Here the CDR3 reads CASSQGGLTRGTQYF. The CDR3 region has the DNA TGCGCCAGCAGCCAAGGAGGCCTTACGCGGGGTACGCAGTATTTT.

The gene calls are TRBV6-5 and TRBJ1-2; D is unclear. The germline CDR1 and CDR2 sequences are MNHEY and SVGAGI. The CDR3 totals 12 residues. The V gene lost 5 bases and the J gene lost 4 bases, with 8 bases spanning the gap. CDR3 loop: CASSRVSYGYTF. Here the CDR3 DNA reads TGTGCCAGCAGTAGGGTGTCCTATGGCTACACCTTC.